One and the same sample provided the 32 T cell receptor beta chains below, sequenced in a study of blood T cell repertoires in COVID-19 (dated by TCRdb to the early 2020s). The protocol used for the library was the immunoSEQ multiplex PCR assay. Drawn from immuneACCESS, this table holds only the in-frame rearrangements with V and J called that TCRdb kept. Clones are partly lost; checked studies trace under half to an unresolved V gene and leave the rest unexplained. In this sample the table shows over 200,000 clones, roughly 86% of which occur a single time. The leading ten clones occupy 10% of the sample. Sequenced: PBMCs or T cells enriched from blood (not recorded which). The receptors shown here come from a man younger than 35 with acute COVID-19.

This clone was found once. One end of the junction does not line up with germline, which may come from a read error. The chain is built from TRBV5-1 and TRBJ2-7, with TRBD2 matching over 9 bases. The CDR3 runs to 16 residues. The germline V gene encodes CDR1 SGHRS and CDR2 YFSETQ. CDR3 nucleotide sequence: TGTGCCAGCAGCTTGGCCCGACTAGCGGACTCCTACGAGCAGTACTTC. Its translation: CASSLARLADSYEQYF.

The gene calls are TRBV5-6 and TRBJ2-7; no reliable D call. The CDR3 has 13 amino acids. Germline CDR1 reads SGHDT; CDR2 reads YYEEEE. Trimming left V 0 bases short and J 3 bases short, with 7 bases between. The CDR3 DNA reads TGTGCCAGCAGCTTGGACAGCCACTACGAGCAGTACTTC. It translates to CASSLDSHYEQYF. The complete variable domain, with remaining parts taken from reference TRBV5-6 and TRBJ2-7, reads DAGVTQSPTHLIKTRGQQVTLRCSPKSGHDTVSWYQQALGQGPQFIFQYYEEEERQRGNFPDRFSGHQFPNYSSELNVNALLLGDSALYLCASSLDSHYEQYFGPGTRLTVT.

This rearrangement joins TRBV6-1 to TRBJ1-5; no firm D call. This CDR3 has 11 residues. Germline CDR1 is MNHNS and CDR2 is SASEGT. The V end lost 3 bases, the J end lost 7 bases, and 4 bases lay between the germline ends. As DNA, the CDR3 is TGTGCCAGCAGTGATGGCCAGCCCCAGCATTTT. Translated: CASSDGQPQHF.

J is TRBJ2-5 and V is TRBV10-1, with TRBD2 matching over 9 bases. This CDR3 region has 17 residues. Looked up from germline, CDR1 is WNHNN and CDR2 is SYGVQD (reference sequence). Losses at the gene ends were 4 bases for V and 5 bases for J; bases not matched to a gene: 14. The CDR3 sequence is CASSVGTTSGSLETQYF. CDR3 nucleotides: TGCGCCAGCAGTGTGGGAACGACTAGCGGTTCATTGGAGACCCAGTACTTC.

This clone was observed a single time. The genes are TRBV7-8 and TRBJ1-4, with D perhaps TRBD1 (5 bases). The V end was cut by 5 bases, the J end by 6 bases, with 19 bases between. The length of the CDR3 is 16 residues. The germline CDR1 and CDR2 sequences are SGHVS and FQNEAQ. The CDR3 protein is CASSILGLGGYEKLFF. The CDR3 DNA is TGTGCCAGCAGCATCTTAGGGCTGGGGGGTTATGAAAAACTGTTTTTT.

V is TRBV6-4 and J is TRBJ2-1; D is possibly TRBD2 (6 bases). The CDR3 covers 14 residues. Trimming removed 4 bases from V and 8 bases from J, with 15 bases in between. CDR1 is MRHNA and CDR2 is SNTAGT in the germline V gene. CDR3 in amino acids: CASSAQGGEHEQFF. The CDR3 region has the DNA TGTGCCAGCAGTGCCCAGGGAGGTGAACATGAGCAGTTCTTC.

J is TRBJ2-5 and V is TRBV7-9; 13 bases fit TRBD2. Germline-derived CDR1 and CDR2 are SEHNR and FQNEAQ (reference sequence). J was trimmed by 0 bases and V by 4 bases; bases with no gene match: 2. The CDR3 spans 16 residues. The CDR3 region is CASSWTSGRYQETQYF. The CDR3 DNA follows: TGTGCCAGCAGCTGGACTAGCGGGAGATACCAAGAGACCCAGTACTTC.

V usage is TRBV29-1 and J usage is TRBJ1-2, with 9 nucleotides matching TRBD1. The V gene's germline CDR1 is SQVTM and CDR2 ANQGSEA. J was trimmed by 6 bases and V by 6 bases; bases with no gene match: 5. The CDR3 extends over 12 amino acids. This chain's CDR3 is CSVVTGGHGYTF. Here the CDR3 DNA reads TGCAGCGTAGTGACAGGGGGTCATGGCTACACCTTC. Drawing the rest from reference TRBV29-1 and TRBJ1-2, the complete variable domain is SAVISQKPSRDICQRGTSLTIQCQVDSQVTMMFWYRQQPGQSLTLIATANQGSEATYESGFVIDKFPISRPNLTFSTLTVSNMSPEDSSIYLCSVVTGGHGYTFGSGTRLTVV.

This clone was detected only once. This chain joins TRBV19 and TRBJ1-4, with D possibly being TRBD1 (6 bases). The V gene's germline CDR1 is LNHDA and CDR2 SQIVND (reference sequence). The V end was cut by 3 bases, the J end by 5 bases, with 10 bases between. The CDR3 totals 14 residues. The CDR3 DNA reads TGTGCCAGTAGTATCCAGGGGTGGAATGAAAAACTGTTTTTT. Translation: CASSIQGWNEKLFF.

The V gene is TRBV4-1, the J gene TRBJ1-2, with 9 bases lining up with TRBD1. The CDR3 is 14 amino acids. From germline, CDR1 is MGHRA and CDR2 YSYEKL. V lost 6 bases and J lost 7; bases outside the gene matches: 9. CDR3 residues: CASRTNRGLFGYTF. DNA for the CDR3: TGCGCCAGCAGAACAAACAGGGGGCTCTTTGGCTACACCTTC.

The chain couples TRBV5-1 to TRBJ2-5; 7 bases are shared with TRBD2. Germline V gene sequence: CDR1 SGHRS, CDR2 YFSETQ. J lost 4 bases, V lost 6 bases, and 9 bases had no gene match. CDR3 size: 14 residues. For the CDR3, the DNA is TGCGCCAGCACCCTAGGGAGGGGAGGAGAGACCCAGTACTTC. Protein sequence: CASTLGRGGETQYF. The variable domain in full, with the rest retrieved from reference TRBV5-1 and TRBJ2-5, is KAGVTQTPRYLIKTRGQQVTLSCSPISGHRSVSWYQQTPGQGLQFLFEYFSETQRNKGNFPGRFSGRQFSNSRSEMNVSTLELGDSALYLCASTLGRGGETQYFGPGTRLLVL.

The J gene is TRBJ2-7, the V gene TRBV30, with 8 bases lining up with TRBD2. In germline, CDR1 is GTSNPN, CDR2 SVGIG (reference sequence). The CDR3 length is 14 residues. V shed 4 bases and J 2 bases; nucleotides not matched to a gene: 7. The CDR3 DNA reads as TGTGCCTGGAATAGACCGGGGGGGGCCTACGAGCAGTACTTC. Translating gives CAWNRPGGAYEQYF.

Worth noting for this clone: The junction departs from the called germline gene at one end, perhaps through a read error. This chain uses TRBV7-2 with TRBJ2-5; 10 bases fit TRBD2. Germline V gives CDR1 SGHTA, CDR2 FQGNSA. This CDR3 is 19 amino acids long. CDR3 in amino acids: CASSLAASGSMWVQETQYF. CDR3 nucleotide sequence: TGTGCCAGCAGCCTAGCGGCTAGCGGGAGCATGTGGGTCCAAGAGACCCAGTACTTC.

The V call is TRBV10-1, the J call TRBJ2-1; 7 bases map to TRBD2. CDR3 length equals 15 residues. The V segment lost 0 bases and the J segment 4 bases; nucleotides outside the gene matches: 3. Looked up from germline, CDR1 is WNHNN and CDR2 is SYGVQD (reference sequence). CDR3: CASSESAGTYNEQFF. The CDR3 DNA reads as TGCGCCAGCAGTGAGTCAGCGGGAACGTACAATGAGCAGTTCTTC.

The chain carries TRBV28 and TRBJ1-4; 8 nucleotides line up with TRBD1. V shed 5 bases, J shed 0 bases, and the junction held 2 bases outside the gene matches. This CDR3 region has 15 residues. Germline V CDR1 and CDR2: MDHEN, SYDVKM. This CDR3 reads CASSTGGTTNEKLFF. DNA of the CDR3: TGTGCCAGCAGTACAGGGGGTACAACTAATGAAAAACTGTTTTTT. The full variable domain, its missing parts supplied by reference TRBV28 and TRBJ1-4, is DVKVTQSSRYLVKRTGEKVFLECVQDMDHENMFWYRQDPGLGLRLIYFSYDVKMKEKGDIPEGYSVSREKKERFSLILESASTNQTSMYLCASSTGGTTNEKLFFGSGTQLSVL.

This clone was found a few times. This specimen includes other DNA sequences encoding the same CDR3. This chain connects TRBV3-1 (or the pseudogene TRBV3-2) to TRBJ2-7; D is possibly TRBD1 (5 bases). The CDR3 loop spans 12 amino acids. The germline V and J ends were trimmed by 2 bases and 4 bases, with 6 bases remaining between them. Looked up from germline, CDR1 is LGHDT and CDR2 is YNNKEL (reference sequence). The CDR3 here is CASSQQGYEQYF. The CDR3 DNA sequence: TGTGCCAGCAGCCAACAGGGATACGAGCAGTACTTC.

This sequence joins TRBV28 and TRBJ2-3; tentatively, D is TRBD2 (5 bases). Germline values: CDR1 MDHEN, CDR2 SYDVKM. With 7 bases removed from V and 5 bases from J, the gap between germline ends came to 13 bases. CDR3 size: 13 residues. The CDR3 sequence: CASNEPGEDTQYF. CDR3 in DNA: TGTGCCAGCAACGAGCCCGGGGAAGATACGCAGTATTTT. The whole variable domain, remainder taken from reference TRBV28 and TRBJ2-3, is DVKVTQSSRYLVKRTGEKVFLECVQDMDHENMFWYRQDPGLGLRLIYFSYDVKMKEKGDIPEGYSVSREKKERFSLILESASTNQTSMYLCASNEPGEDTQYFGPGTRLTVL.

The chain links TRBV5-1 to TRBJ2-1; 10 positions agree with TRBD2. V trimming: 0 bases; J trimming: 8 bases; junction bases outside the gene matches: 5. The V gene's germline CDR1 is SGHRS and CDR2 YFSETQ. This CDR3 spans 15 amino acids. CDR3 DNA sequence: TGCGCCAGCAGCTTGGGACTAGCGGGCGATCATGAGCAGTTCTTC. Encoded protein: CASSLGLAGDHEQFF.

The chain combines TRBV5-8 with TRBJ2-3, with 9 bases matching TRBD2. With V trimmed by 7 bases and J by 0 bases, 18 bases remained unmatched. The CDR3 has 19 residues. Per germline, CDR1 SGHTS and CDR2 YDEGEE. CDR3: CASGFGTVAGAYSTDTQYF. As DNA, the CDR3 is TGTGCCAGCGGGTTTGGAACAGTAGCGGGGGCATATAGCACAGATACGCAGTATTTT.

The chain is built from TRBV5-4 and TRBJ2-7, with 8 bases identical to TRBD2. Germline assignment: CDR1 SGHNT and CDR2 YYREEE (reference sequence). J gave up 4 bases and V 5 bases, and 5 bases lay outside the gene matches. This CDR3 spans 13 amino acids. CDR3 coding DNA: TGTGCCAGCAGTTCGGGACTAGGGTACGAGCAGTACTTC. Its protein is CASSSGLGYEQYF.

V and J are TRBV6-5 and TRBJ1-1; 9 bases line up with TRBD1. This CDR3 region has 14 residues. J lost 11 bases, V lost 6 bases, and 13 bases had no gene match. In germline, CDR1 is MNHEY, CDR2 SVGAGI. CDR3: CASSKGQGLLWAFF. The CDR3 nucleotides read TGTGCCAGCAGCAAGGGACAGGGACTTTTATGGGCTTTCTTT.

The chain employs TRBV11-3 and TRBJ2-3, with 12 bases identical to TRBD2. Trimming took 5 bases from V and 4 from J; bases not matched to a gene: 7. This CDR3 has 16 residues. Germline CDR1 and CDR2: SGHNT and YENEEA. The CDR3 loop is CASSPRTSGMPDTQYF. CDR3 nucleotide sequence: TGTGCCAGCAGCCCCCGGACTAGCGGGATGCCAGATACGCAGTATTTT.

The CDR3 region has the DNA TGTGCCAGCAGGCGATACAGGTCTGGAAACACCATATATTTT. Amino acid sequence: CASRRYRSGNTIYF. V and J are TRBV6-5 and TRBJ1-3, with D maybe TRBD1 (5 bases). The germline CDR1 and CDR2 sequences are MNHEY and SVGAGI. Trimming cost V 6 bases and J 1 base, with 10 bases left between them. The CDR3 length is 14 residues.

The chain carries TRBV5-4 and TRBJ2-7; TRBD2 matches at 9 bases. Unmatched junction bases numbered 4, after V lost 3 bases and J lost 0 bases. Germline V gives CDR1 SGHNT, CDR2 YYREEE (reference sequence). The CDR3 loop spans 15 amino acids. CDR3 in amino acids: CASSSSGRPSYEQYF. In nucleotides, the CDR3 is TGTGCCAGCAGCTCGAGCGGGAGGCCCTCCTACGAGCAGTACTTC.

The chain carries TRBV7-3 and TRBJ2-5; a weak D match, TRBD1 (6 bases). This CDR3 spans 15 amino acids. Germline assignment: CDR1 SGHTA and CDR2 FQGTGA. V was clipped by 3 bases and J by 4 bases, with 15 bases between them. The CDR3 region is CASSLTGGVVETQYF. The CDR3 DNA sequence: TGTGCCAGCAGCTTGACAGGAGGAGTGGTAGAGACCCAGTACTTC.

This clone was seen a few times. The V and J genes are TRBV7-3 and TRBJ2-3; D unresolved. Trimming stripped 5 bases from V and 2 bases from J, with 8 bases between. The CDR3 spans 13 residues. Germline assignment: CDR1 SGHTA and CDR2 FQGTGA. The CDR3 sequence: CASSLGYTDTQYF. The DNA for the CDR3 is TGTGCCAGCAGCCTAGGATACACAGATACGCAGTATTTT. The variable domain in full, completed from reference TRBV7-3 and TRBJ2-3, reads GAGVSQTPSNKVTEKGKYVELRCDPISGHTALYWYRQSLGQGPEFLIYFQGTGAADDSGLPNDRFFAVRPEGSVSTLKIQRTERGDSAVYLCASSLGYTDTQYFGPGTRLTVL.

This chain joins TRBV15 and TRBJ2-7; possibly TRBD1 for D (6 bases). The CDR3 loop spans 13 amino acids. CDR1 LNHNV and CDR2 YYDKDF come from the germline V gene (reference sequence). V lost 3 bases and J lost 0, with 6 bases in between. The CDR3, as DNA: TGTGCCACCAGCAGGGACAGCTCCTACGAGCAGTACTTC. It specifies CATSRDSSYEQYF.

V is TRBV7-6 and J is TRBJ2-1; D unclear. CDR3 length: 11 amino acids. Germline CDR1 reads SGHVS; CDR2 reads FNYEAQ. The V and J ends lost 9 bases and 5 bases respectively, with 8 bases between them. CDR3: CASGRDNEQFF. The CDR3 bases are TGTGCCAGTGGTAGAGACAATGAGCAGTTCTTC.

J is TRBJ2-7 and V is TRBV19, with D tentatively TRBD1 (5 bases). Germline CDR1 LNHDA, CDR2 SQIVND (reference sequence). Between the trimmed V and J ends, which lost 6 bases and 3 bases, there was a span of 9 bases. This CDR3 has 12 amino acids. CDR3 DNA sequence: TGTGCCAGTAGCGCTCAGGGCTACGAGCAGTACTTC. Translated, it gives CASSAQGYEQYF.

CDR3 in amino acids: CASLSSASSYNEQFF. CDR3 DNA: TGTGCCAGCCTCTCTAGCGCCAGCTCCTACAATGAGCAGTTCTTC. The chain couples TRBV6-5 to TRBJ2-1, with a possible D match to TRBD2 (6 bases). The CDR3 loop spans 15 amino acids. The germline V and J ends were trimmed by 8 bases and 0 bases, with 14 bases remaining between them. Per germline, CDR1 MNHEY and CDR2 SVGAGI.

This clone was observed a handful of times. This chain connects TRBV28 to TRBJ1-5; TRBD1 aligns across 8 bases. The CDR3 length is 15 residues. CDR1 MDHEN and CDR2 SYDVKM come from the germline V gene. The junction had 5 bases not matched to a gene; V was cut back by 0 bases and J by 7 bases. The CDR3 nucleotides are TGTGCCAGCAGTTTATGGCCCAACAGGGGGCAGCCCCAGCATTTT. This gives the protein CASSLWPNRGQPQHF.

The chain joins TRBV5-1 to TRBJ2-5; 11 bases are shared with TRBD2. The CDR3 sequence is 16 residues long. CDR1 is SGHRS and CDR2 is YFSETQ in the germline V gene. The V and J ends lost 0 bases and 7 bases, in that order; junction bases with no gene match: 8. The CDR3 spells CASSLGTSGRRSTQYF. Here the CDR3 DNA reads TGCGCCAGCAGCTTGGGTACTAGCGGGAGACGATCGACCCAGTACTTC.